This TCR beta chain emerged from a study of blood T cell repertoires in COVID-19. Study-wide context: Donors in the United States, Italy and Spain gave samples during acute or convalescent COVID-19. T cells, B-cell-depleted T cells, or PBMCs supplied cDNA or gDNA.

Authors' processing steps: For nucleated cells, counts were estimated from reference gene primer amplification. Sequencing used immunoSEQ multiplex PCR; TCRdb keeps in-frame clones, though not all of them. The V and J calls and clone size come from that table; D and trimming were worked out from the DNA. The sample lists almost 45,000 clones; approximately 70% were seen once. The V end lost 1 base, the J end lost 8 bases, and 7 bases lay between the germline ends. This CDR3 contains 12 residues. The germline CDR1 and CDR2 sequences are LGHDT and YNNKEL (reference sequence). Input material: peripheral blood. The source of this sequence is a man older than 75 with acute or convalescent COVID-19. The chain combines TRBV3-1 (or the pseudogene TRBV3-2) with TRBJ2-3; D remains ambiguous. CDR3 sequence reads: CASSQASATQYF. The CDR3 DNA follows: TGTGCCAGCAGCCAAGCTAGTGCTACGCAGTATTTT.